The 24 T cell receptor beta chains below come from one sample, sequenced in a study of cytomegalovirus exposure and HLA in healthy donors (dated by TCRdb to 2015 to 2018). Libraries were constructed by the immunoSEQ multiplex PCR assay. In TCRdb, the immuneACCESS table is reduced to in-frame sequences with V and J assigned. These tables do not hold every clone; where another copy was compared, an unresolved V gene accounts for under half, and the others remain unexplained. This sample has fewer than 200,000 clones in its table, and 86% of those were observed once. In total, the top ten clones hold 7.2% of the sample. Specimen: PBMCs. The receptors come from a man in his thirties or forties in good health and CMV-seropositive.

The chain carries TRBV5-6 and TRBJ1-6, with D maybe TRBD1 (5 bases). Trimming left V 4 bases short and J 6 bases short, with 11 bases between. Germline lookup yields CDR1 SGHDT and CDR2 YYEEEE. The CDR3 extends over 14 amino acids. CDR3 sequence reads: CASSPQGLNSPLHF. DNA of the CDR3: TGTGCCAGCAGCCCTCAGGGCCTTAATTCACCCCTCCACTTT.

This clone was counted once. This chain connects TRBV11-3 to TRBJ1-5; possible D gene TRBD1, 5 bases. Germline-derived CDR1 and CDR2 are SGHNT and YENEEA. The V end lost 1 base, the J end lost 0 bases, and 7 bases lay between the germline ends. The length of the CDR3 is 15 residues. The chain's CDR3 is CASSLGGGSNQPQHF. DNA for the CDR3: TGTGCCAGCAGCTTAGGGGGGGGTAGCAATCAGCCCCAGCATTTT.

CDR3 region: CASSASRLNQYF. DNA for the CDR3: TGTGCCAGCAGCGCCAGCCGACTAAACCAGTACTTC. The chain has TRBV11-3 and TRBJ2-5, with a tentative D call TRBD2 (5 bases). Trimming took 5 bases from V and 10 from J, leaving 14 bases between them. Germline values: CDR1 SGHNT, CDR2 YENEEA. The CDR3 consists of 12 residues.

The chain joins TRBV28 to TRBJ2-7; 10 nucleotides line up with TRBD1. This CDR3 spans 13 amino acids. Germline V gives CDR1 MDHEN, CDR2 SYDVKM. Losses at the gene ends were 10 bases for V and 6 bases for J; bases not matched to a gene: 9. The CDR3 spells CATTERQGAEQYF. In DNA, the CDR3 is TGTGCCACCACGGAGAGACAGGGGGCCGAGCAGTACTTC.

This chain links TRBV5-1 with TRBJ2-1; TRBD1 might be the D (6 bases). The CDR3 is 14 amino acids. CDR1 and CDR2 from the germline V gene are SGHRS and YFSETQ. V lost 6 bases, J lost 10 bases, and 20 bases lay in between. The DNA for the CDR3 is TGCGCCAGCACCCCGGAGGCAGGGGTCGGCGAGCAGTTCTTC. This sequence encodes CASTPEAGVGEQFF.

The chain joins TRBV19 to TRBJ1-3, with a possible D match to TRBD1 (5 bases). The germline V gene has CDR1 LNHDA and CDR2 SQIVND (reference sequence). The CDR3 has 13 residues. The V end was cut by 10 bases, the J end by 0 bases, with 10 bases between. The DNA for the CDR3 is TGTGCCATCTCAGGGAACTCTGGAAACACCATATATTTT. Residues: CAISGNSGNTIYF. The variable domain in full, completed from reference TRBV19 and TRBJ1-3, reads DGGITQSPKYLFRKEGQNVTLSCEQNLNHDAMYWYRQDPGQGLRLIYYSQIVNDFQKGDIAEGYSVSREKKESFPLTVTSAQKNPTAFYLCAISGNSGNTIYFGEGSWLTVV.

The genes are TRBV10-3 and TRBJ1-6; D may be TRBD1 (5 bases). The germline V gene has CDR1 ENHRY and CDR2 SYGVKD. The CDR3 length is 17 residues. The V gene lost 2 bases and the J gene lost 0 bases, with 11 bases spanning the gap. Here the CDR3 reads CAISEGDGSSYNSPLHF. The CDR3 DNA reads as TGTGCCATCAGTGAGGGGGACGGTAGCTCCTATAATTCACCCCTCCACTTT.

CDR3 sequence (DNA): TGTGCCAGCAGCTTCCCTGGGCGGGACAGGAGCCACGAGCAGTACTTC. It encodes CASSFPGRDRSHEQYF. The chain has TRBV13 and TRBJ2-7; 8 nucleotides match TRBD1. The CDR3 runs to 16 residues. Per germline, CDR1 PRHDT and CDR2 FYEKMQ (reference sequence). Losses at the gene ends were 3 bases for V and 5 bases for J; bases not matched to a gene: 12.

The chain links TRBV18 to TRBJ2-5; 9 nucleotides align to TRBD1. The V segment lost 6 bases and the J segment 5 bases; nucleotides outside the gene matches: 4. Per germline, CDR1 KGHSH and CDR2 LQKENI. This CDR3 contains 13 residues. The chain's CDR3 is CASSPGQGETQYF. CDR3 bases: TGTGCCAGCTCTCCAGGACAGGGGGAGACCCAGTACTTC.

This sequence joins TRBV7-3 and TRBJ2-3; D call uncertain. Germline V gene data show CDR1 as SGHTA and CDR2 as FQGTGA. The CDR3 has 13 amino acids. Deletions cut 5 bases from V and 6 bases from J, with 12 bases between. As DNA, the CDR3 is TGTGCCAGCAGCCCTATCTCTGGGGATACGCAGTATTTT. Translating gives CASSPISGDTQYF.

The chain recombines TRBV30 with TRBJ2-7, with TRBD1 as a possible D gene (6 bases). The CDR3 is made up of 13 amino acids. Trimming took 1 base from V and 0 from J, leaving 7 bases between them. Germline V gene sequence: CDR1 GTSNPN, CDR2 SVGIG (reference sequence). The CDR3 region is CAWSADSSYEQYF. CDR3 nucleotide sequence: TGTGCCTGGAGTGCGGACAGCTCCTACGAGCAGTACTTC.

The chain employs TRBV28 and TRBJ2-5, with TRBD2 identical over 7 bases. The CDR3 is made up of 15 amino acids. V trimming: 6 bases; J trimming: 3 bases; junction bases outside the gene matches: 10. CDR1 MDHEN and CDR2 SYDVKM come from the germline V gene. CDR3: CASSRPFGLEETQYF. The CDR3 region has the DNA TGTGCCAGCAGCCGCCCTTTCGGACTAGAAGAGACCCAGTACTTC.

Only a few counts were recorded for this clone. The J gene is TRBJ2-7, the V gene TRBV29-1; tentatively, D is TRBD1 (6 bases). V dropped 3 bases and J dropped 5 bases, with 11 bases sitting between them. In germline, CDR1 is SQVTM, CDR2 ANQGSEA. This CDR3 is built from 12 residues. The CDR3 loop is CSVEQQGHEQYF. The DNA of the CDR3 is TGCAGCGTTGAGCAACAGGGCCACGAGCAGTACTTC.

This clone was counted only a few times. The CDR3 DNA is TGTGCCAGCAGCTTAGCGGGGGGCTCTGGAAACACCATATATTTT. Residues: CASSLAGGSGNTIYF. The chain has TRBV7-9 and TRBJ1-3; D perhaps matches TRBD1 (5 bases). CDR1 is SEHNR and CDR2 is FQNEAQ in the germline V gene (reference sequence). CDR3 length: 15 residues. With 0 bases removed from V and 0 bases from J, the gap between germline ends came to 6 bases.

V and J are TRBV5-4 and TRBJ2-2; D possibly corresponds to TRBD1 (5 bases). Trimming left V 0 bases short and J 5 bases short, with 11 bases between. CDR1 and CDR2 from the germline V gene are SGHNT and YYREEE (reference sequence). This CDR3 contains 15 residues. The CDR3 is CASSLGGRGTGELFF. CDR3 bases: TGTGCCAGCAGCTTGGGGGGTAGGGGTACCGGGGAGCTGTTTTTT.

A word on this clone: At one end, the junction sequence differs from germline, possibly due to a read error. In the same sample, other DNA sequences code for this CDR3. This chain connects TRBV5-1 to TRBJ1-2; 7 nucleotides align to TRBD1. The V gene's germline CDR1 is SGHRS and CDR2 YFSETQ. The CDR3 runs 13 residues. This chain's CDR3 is CASSLQGSYGYTF. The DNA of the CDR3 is TGTGCCAGCAGCTTACAGGGGAGCTATGGCTACACCTTC.

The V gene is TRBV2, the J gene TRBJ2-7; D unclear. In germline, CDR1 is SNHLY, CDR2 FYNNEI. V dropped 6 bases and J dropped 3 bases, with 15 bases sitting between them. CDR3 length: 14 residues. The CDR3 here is CASSLSRVNYEQYF. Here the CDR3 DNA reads TGTGCCAGCAGCTTAAGCCGGGTAAACTACGAGCAGTACTTC.

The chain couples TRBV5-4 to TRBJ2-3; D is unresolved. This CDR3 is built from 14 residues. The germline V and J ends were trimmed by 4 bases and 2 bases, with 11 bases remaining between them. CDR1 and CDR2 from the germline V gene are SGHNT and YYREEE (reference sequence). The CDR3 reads CASSPISVTDTQYF. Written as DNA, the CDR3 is TGTGCCAGCAGCCCCATTTCGGTCACAGATACGCAGTATTTT.

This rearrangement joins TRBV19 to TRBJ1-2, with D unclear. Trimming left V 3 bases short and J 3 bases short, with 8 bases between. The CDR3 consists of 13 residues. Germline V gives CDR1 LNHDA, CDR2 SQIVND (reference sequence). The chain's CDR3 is CASSIGSHYGYTF. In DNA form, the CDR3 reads TGTGCCAGTAGTATCGGCAGCCACTATGGCTACACCTTC.

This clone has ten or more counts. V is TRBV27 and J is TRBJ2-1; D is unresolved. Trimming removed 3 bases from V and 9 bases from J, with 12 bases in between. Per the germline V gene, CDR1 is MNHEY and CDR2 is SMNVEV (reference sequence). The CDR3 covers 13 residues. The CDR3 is CASSFIADPEQFF. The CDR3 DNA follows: TGTGCCAGCAGTTTTATTGCGGACCCTGAGCAGTTCTTC.

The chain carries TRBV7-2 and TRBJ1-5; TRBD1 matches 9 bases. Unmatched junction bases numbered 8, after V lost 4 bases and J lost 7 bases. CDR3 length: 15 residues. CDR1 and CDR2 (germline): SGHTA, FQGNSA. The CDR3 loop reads CASSSRQGGNQPQHF. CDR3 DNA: TGTGCCAGCAGCTCCCGACAGGGGGGAAACCAGCCCCAGCATTTT. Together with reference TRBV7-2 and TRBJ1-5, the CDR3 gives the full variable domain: GAGVSQSPSNKVTEKGKDVELRCDPISGHTALYWYRQSLGQGLEFLIYFQGNSAPDKSGLPSDRFSAERTGGSVSTLTIQRTQQEDSAVYLCASSSRQGGNQPQHFGDGTRLSIL.

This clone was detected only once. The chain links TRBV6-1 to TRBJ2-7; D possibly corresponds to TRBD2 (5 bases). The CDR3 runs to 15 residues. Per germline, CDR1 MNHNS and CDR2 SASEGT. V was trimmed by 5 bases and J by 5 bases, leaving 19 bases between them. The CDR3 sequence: CASSFLYLRADEQYF. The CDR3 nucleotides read TGTGCCAGCAGTTTCCTATACCTCAGAGCGGACGAGCAGTACTTC.

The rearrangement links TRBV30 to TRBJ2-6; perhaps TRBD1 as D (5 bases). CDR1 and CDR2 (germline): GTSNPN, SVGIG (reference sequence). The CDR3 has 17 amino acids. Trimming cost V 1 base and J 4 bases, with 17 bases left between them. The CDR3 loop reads CAWSELGLQGGANVLTF. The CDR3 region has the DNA TGTGCCTGGAGTGAATTGGGGCTCCAAGGGGGGGCCAACGTCCTGACTTTC. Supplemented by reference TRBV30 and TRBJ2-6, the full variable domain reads SQTIHQWPATLVQPVGSPLSLECTVEGTSNPNLYWYRQAAGRGLQLLFYSVGIGQISSEVPQNLSASRPQDRQFILSSKKLLLSDSGFYLCAWSELGLQGGANVLTFGAGSRLTVL.

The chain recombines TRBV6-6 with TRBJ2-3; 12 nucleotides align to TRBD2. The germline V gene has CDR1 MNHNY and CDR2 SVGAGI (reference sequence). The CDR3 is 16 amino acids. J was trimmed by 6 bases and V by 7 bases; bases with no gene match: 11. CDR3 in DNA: TGTGCCAGCACTCCGACTAGCGGGGGCCGGGGGGATACGCAGTATTTT. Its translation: CASTPTSGGRGDTQYF.